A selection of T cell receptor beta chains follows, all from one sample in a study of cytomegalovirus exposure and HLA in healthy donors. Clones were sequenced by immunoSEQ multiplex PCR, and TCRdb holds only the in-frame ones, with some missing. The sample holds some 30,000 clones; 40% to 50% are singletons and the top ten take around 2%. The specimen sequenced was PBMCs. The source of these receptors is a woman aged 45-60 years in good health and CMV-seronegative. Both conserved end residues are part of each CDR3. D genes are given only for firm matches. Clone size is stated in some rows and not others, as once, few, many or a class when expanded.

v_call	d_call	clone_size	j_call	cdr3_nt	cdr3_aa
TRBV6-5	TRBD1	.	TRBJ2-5	TGTGCCAGCAGCCTTGTTACAGGGGGAGAGACCCAGTACTTC	CASSLVTGGETQYF
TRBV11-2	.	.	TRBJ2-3	TGTGCCAGCAGCTTAAGGCTGACAACTGGCACAGATACGCAGTATTTT	CASSLRLTTGTDTQYF
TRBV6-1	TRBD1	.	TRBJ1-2	TGTGCCAGCAGAGACGACAGGGCCGGCTACACCTTC	CASRDDRAGYTF
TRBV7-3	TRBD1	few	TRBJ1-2	TGTGCCAGCAGCACCGACAGGGGAGGTGGCTACACCTTC	CASSTDRGGGYTF
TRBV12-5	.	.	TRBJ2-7	TGTGCTAGTGGTTTAGGGGGGGACAGGCCTTGGGACGAGCAGTACTTC	CASGLGGDRPWDEQYF
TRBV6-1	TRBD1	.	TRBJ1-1	TGTGCCAGCAGAGGGACAGGGGGCACAGCTTTCTTT	CASRGTGGTAFF
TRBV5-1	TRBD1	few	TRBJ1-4	TGCGCCAGCAGCGGGGACAGGCCGGGGGAAAAACTGTTTTTT	CASSGDRPGEKLFF
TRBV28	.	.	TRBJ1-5	TGTGCCAGCAGTCTCAACCCCGGGGGCAATCAGCCCCAGCATTTT	CASSLNPGGNQPQHF
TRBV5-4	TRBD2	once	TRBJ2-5	TGTGCCAGCAGCTTGGCTCTAGCGGAAGAGACCCAGTACTTC	CASSLALAEETQYF
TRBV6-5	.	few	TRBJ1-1	TGTGCCAGCCACGCGGGCACTGAAGCTTTCTTT	CASHAGTEAFF
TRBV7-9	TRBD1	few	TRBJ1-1	TGTGCCAGCAGCTACCCGGGACAGACTGACACTGAAGCTTTCTTT	CASSYPGQTDTEAFF
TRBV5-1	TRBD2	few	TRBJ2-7	TGCGCCAGCAGCCCTGGAAGACTAGCGGACGATCCCCTTCCCGAGCAGTACTTC	CASSPGRLADDPLPEQYF
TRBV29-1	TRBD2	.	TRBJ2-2	TGCAGCGTCAAAGTTAGCGGGGCGAACACCGGGGAGCTGTTTTTT	CSVKVSGANTGELFF
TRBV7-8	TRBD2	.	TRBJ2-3	TGTGCCAGCAGCTCTCCTTCCGGGACTAGCGGTTCCGCTAGCACAGATACGCAGTATTTT	CASSSPSGTSGSASTDTQYF
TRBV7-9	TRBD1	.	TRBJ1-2	TGTGCCAGCAGCCAGGGACAGGGGGCGCGAGGCTACACCTTC	CASSQGQGARGYTF
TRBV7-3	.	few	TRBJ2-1	TGTGCCAGCAGCTTACGCGGCGGCTCCTACAATGAGCAGTTCTTC	CASSLRGGSYNEQFF
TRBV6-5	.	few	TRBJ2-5	TGTGCCAGCAGTTACCCCCCCGGGGAGACCCAGTACTTC	CASSYPPGETQYF
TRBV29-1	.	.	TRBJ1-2	TGCAGCGTCGCTGAAGTGACATCTGGCTACACCTTC	CSVAEVTSGYTF
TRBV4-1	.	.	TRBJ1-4	TGCGCCAGCAGCCAAGTTGCAGTAACTAATGAAAAACTGTTTTTT	CASSQVAVTNEKLFF
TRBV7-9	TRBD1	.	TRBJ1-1	TGTGCCAGCAGCTTGACAGGGGGCACTGAAGCTTTCTTT	CASSLTGGTEAFF
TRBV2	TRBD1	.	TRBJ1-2	TGTGCCAGCAACCCGGGACAGGGTGGCTACACCTTC	CASNPGQGGYTF
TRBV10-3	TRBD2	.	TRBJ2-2	TGTGCCATCAGCGTCGCTAGCGGGGGGAACACCGGGGAGCTGTTTTTT	CAISVASGGNTGELFF
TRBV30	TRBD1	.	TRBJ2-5	TGTGCCTGGAGTGTAAGGGGGCAGGGGGAGACCCAGTACTTC	CAWSVRGQGETQYF
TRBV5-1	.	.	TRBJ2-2	TGCGCCAGCAAGGCCCCTTCCGGGACCGGGGAGCTGTTTTTT	CASKAPSGTGELFF
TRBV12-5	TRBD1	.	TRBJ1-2	TGTGCTAGTGGAGAGACAGGGCCCTATGGCTACACCTTC	CASGETGPYGYTF
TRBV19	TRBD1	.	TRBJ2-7	TGTGCCAGTAGACAAGGACAGGGTTCCTACGAGCAGTACTTC	CASRQGQGSYEQYF
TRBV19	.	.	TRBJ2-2	TGTGCCAGTAGTATGCTGGGGGCGGGCACCGGGGAGCTGTTTTTT	CASSMLGAGTGELFF
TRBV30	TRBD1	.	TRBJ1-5	TGTGCCTGGAGTGTGGGGGACAGCCGTAATCAGCCCCAGCATTTT	CAWSVGDSRNQPQHF
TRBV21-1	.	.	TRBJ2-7	TGTGCCAGCAGCAAAGGACAGGGGCCCCGGTGGGGTGAGCAGTACTTC	CASSKGQGPRWGEQYF
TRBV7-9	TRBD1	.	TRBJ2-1	TGCTCAGGGGGCATTTACAATGAGCAGTTCTTC	CSGGIYNEQFF
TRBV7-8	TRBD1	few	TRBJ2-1	TGTGCCAGCAGCGCCCCGGGACAGGCCTACAATGAGCAGTTCTTC	CASSAPGQAYNEQFF
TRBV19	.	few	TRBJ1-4	TGTGCCAGTACCCAGATTCCCAGGGATGGCGAAAAACTGTTTTTT	CASTQIPRDGEKLFF
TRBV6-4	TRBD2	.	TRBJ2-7	TGTGCCAGCAGTGACTCGGGGTTAGCGGGGGCGACCTCCTACGAGCAGTACTTC	CASSDSGLAGATSYEQYF
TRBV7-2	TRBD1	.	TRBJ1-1	TGTGCCAGCAGCTTAGGTGGCAGGGGGCGCTGGGTGGCTGAAGCTTTCTTT	CASSLGGRGRWVAEAFF
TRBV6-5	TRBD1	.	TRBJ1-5	TGTGCCAGCAGTCGGACAGGGAAGGGGAGTCAGCCCCAGCATTTT	CASSRTGKGSQPQHF
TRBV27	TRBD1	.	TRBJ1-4	TGTGCCAGCAGTAAAGGGACAGGGGGCGCGTTAGGGGAAAAACTGTTTTTT	CASSKGTGGALGEKLFF
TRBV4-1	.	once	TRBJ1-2	TGCGCCAGCAGCCAAGAACATTGGAGAGGGGACAATGGCTACACCTTC	CASSQEHWRGDNGYTF
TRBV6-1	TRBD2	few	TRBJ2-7	TGTGCCAGCACCGGGAGGGTAGAGGGCTACGAGCAGTACTTC	CASTGRVEGYEQYF
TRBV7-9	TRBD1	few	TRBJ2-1	TGTGCCAGCAGCCCGGGACAGGGGTTCGATGAGCAGTTCTTC	CASSPGQGFDEQFF